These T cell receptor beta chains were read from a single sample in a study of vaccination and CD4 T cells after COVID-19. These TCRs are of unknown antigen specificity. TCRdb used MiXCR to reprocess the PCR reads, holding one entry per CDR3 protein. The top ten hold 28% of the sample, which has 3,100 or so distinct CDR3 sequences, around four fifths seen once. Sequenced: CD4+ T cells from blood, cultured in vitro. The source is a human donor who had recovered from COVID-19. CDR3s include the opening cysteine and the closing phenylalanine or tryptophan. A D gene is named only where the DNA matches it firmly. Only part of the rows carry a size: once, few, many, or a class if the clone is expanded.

CDR3: CASSYASTGGSYGYTF
DNA: TGTGCCAGCAGTTATGCCTCCACAGGGGGCAGCTATGGCTACACCTTC
J: TRBJ1-2
D: TRBD1
V: TRBV6-5
size: large

CDR3: CASSQETGTVGSPLHF
DNA: TGCGCCAGCAGCCAAGAGACAGGGACTGTTGGATCACCCCTCCACTTT
J: TRBJ1-6
D: TRBD1
V: TRBV4-1
size: -

CDR3: CASSIVTGHYIEQYF
DNA: TGTGCCAGTAGTATAGTGACAGGGCACTATATCGAGCAGTACTTC
J: TRBJ2-7
D: TRBD1
V: TRBV19
size: -

CDR3: CATSDPRVGGTGGSETQYF
DNA: TGTGCCACCAGTGATCCGAGGGTAGGCGGGACAGGGGGCTCGGAGACCCAGTACTTC
J: TRBJ2-5
D: TRBD1
V: TRBV24-1
size: -

CDR3: CASSYWGSASNQPQHF
DNA: TGTGCCAGCAGTTATTGGGGGTCTGCGAGCAATCAGCCCCAGCATTTT
J: TRBJ1-5
D: -
V: TRBV6-2/TRBV6-3
size: -

CDR3: CASSRATGTGDGYTF
DNA: TGTGCCAGCAGCCGAGCCACCGGGACAGGGGATGGCTACACCTTC
J: TRBJ1-2
D: TRBD1
V: TRBV7-9
size: -

CDR3: CASSYFGLGNTEAFF
DNA: TGTGCCAGCAGTTACTTCGGGCTCGGGAACACTGAAGCTTTCTTT
J: TRBJ1-1
D: -
V: TRBV6-5
size: -

CDR3: CASMRGTNYGYTF
DNA: TGCGCCAGCATGAGGGGGACTAACTATGGCTACACCTTC
J: TRBJ1-2
D: -
V: TRBV10-2
size: once

CDR3: CSAGLLQGNYGYTF
DNA: TGCAGTGCTGGCCTCTTGCAGGGTAACTATGGCTACACCTTC
J: TRBJ1-2
D: -
V: TRBV20-1
size: -

CDR3: CASSERVNQPQHF
DNA: TGTGCCAGCAGTGAGAGGGTAAATCAGCCCCAGCATTTT
J: TRBJ1-5
D: -
V: TRBV6-1
size: -

CDR3: CASSMGVFYGYTF
DNA: TGTGCCAGTAGTATGGGGGTTTTCTATGGCTACACCTTC
J: TRBJ1-2
D: -
V: TRBV19
size: -

CDR3: CSATGAGDSPLHF
DNA: TGCAGTGCTACAGGGGCCGGGGATTCACCCCTCCACTTT
J: TRBJ1-6
D: -
V: TRBV20-1
size: -

CDR3: CASKGSSYNEQFF
DNA: TGTGCCAGCAAGGGTAGCTCCTACAATGAGCAGTTCTTC
J: TRBJ2-1
D: -
V: TRBV2
size: -

CDR3: CASSRGGSVGTDTQYF
DNA: TGTGCCAGCAGCCGAGGGGGTTCTGTGGGAACAGATACGCAGTATTTT
J: TRBJ2-3
D: -
V: TRBV4-2
size: -

CDR3: CASSELDRGNQPQHF
DNA: TGTGCCAGCAGTGAACTAGACAGGGGTAATCAGCCCCAGCATTTT
J: TRBJ1-5
D: TRBD1
V: TRBV2
size: -

CDR3: CASSLPRGAQHGYTF
DNA: TGTGCCAGCAGCTTACCTAGGGGGGCTCAACATGGCTACACCTTC
J: TRBJ1-2
D: -
V: TRBV7-8
size: -

CDR3: CSATRGMGTEAFF
DNA: TGCAGTGCTACAAGGGGGATGGGAACTGAAGCTTTCTTT
J: TRBJ1-1
D: -
V: TRBV20-1
size: -

CDR3: CASRSAFGQGTHEQYF
DNA: TGTGCCAGCAGGTCAGCTTTCGGCCAGGGTACGCACGAGCAGTACTTC
J: TRBJ2-7
D: -
V: TRBV7-9
size: -

CDR3: CAAGTGRFEQYF
DNA: TGTGCCGCAGGGACAGGGCGGTTCGAGCAGTACTTC
J: TRBJ2-7
D: TRBD1
V: TRBV28
size: -

CDR3: CASSLAEGAGYTF
DNA: TGCGCCAGCAGCTTGGCCGAAGGGGCAGGCTACACCTTC
J: TRBJ1-2
D: -
V: TRBV5-1
size: once

CDR3: CASSFNDGNTGELFF
DNA: TGTGCCAGCAGTTTCAATGACGGGAACACCGGGGAGCTGTTTTTT
J: TRBJ2-2
D: -
V: TRBV7-3
size: -

CDR3: CASREKTGGTGELFF
DNA: TGCGCCAGCAGAGAGAAGACAGGAGGCACCGGGGAGCTGTTTTTT
J: TRBJ2-2
D: -
V: TRBV10-1
size: -

CDR3: CASTPTGFYGYTF
DNA: TGTGCCAGCACCCCGACAGGGTTCTATGGCTACACCTTC
J: TRBJ1-2
D: TRBD1
V: TRBV6-1
size: -

CDR3: CASIARMAGSNRAFF
DNA: TGTGCCAGCATCGCTAGGATGGCGGGTAGTAATAGGGCTTTCTTT
J: TRBJ1-1
D: -
V: TRBV12-3/TRBV12-4
size: -

CDR3: CASSVTSRVSTDTQYF
DNA: TGTGCCAGCAGCGTAACTTCTAGGGTTTCCACAGATACGCAGTATTTT
J: TRBJ2-3
D: -
V: TRBV9
size: large